This T cell receptor (beta chain) was recovered during a study of neurological immune-mediated disorders (dated 2019 in TCRdb). Regarding the study in general: Of the approximately 34 multiple sclerosis patients, around 30 had relapsing-remitting MS and 3 had secondary progressive MS. Peripheral blood TCR-beta repertoires from HTLV-I-associated myelopathy (HAM/TSP) patients, multiple sclerosis patients and healthy controls were compared by UMI-based sequencing. The approximately 110 TCR-beta libraries included longitudinal samples, technical triplicates and paired sorted CD4+ and CD8+ T-cell subsets alongside PBMC samples. The cohort was made up of approximately 65 subjects, consisting of 15 or so HAM/TSP patients, roughly 35 multiple sclerosis patients and 20 healthy controls.

This clonotype was seen many times. What this receptor recognizes is not known. Base qualities are not recorded, but no much larger clone differs from it by a single base. Including cysteine and phenylalanine, the CDR3 has 15 amino acids. Only CDR3 DNA is held: 45 bases, read in frame from base 1. CDR1 and CDR2, per the germline V gene, are SGHRS and YFSETQ. V is cut by 0 bases and J by 0 bases, and the space between the germline ends is 8 bases. For the unsorted PBMC libraries, 2 million PBMCs were stored in RNAlater at -80 degrees C until RNA extraction and were used to generate the libraries. Multiple sclerosis patients were enrolled in a US clinical protocol under which disease progression was evaluated by magnetic resonance imaging. Peripheral blood underwent Ficoll-Hypaque density gradient centrifugation to isolate PBMCs, which were then cryopreserved in liquid nitrogen. What the study reported, not specific to this receptor: Across subjects, expanded clones never shared an identical CDR3 amino acid sequence, which suggests that the TCR-beta repertoires in every group were private. Repertoires from 18 of 34 MS patients were grouped by phylogenetic analysis into a cluster of related CDR3 sequences, suggesting a possible repertoire-level signature. The MS cluster was not associated with any clinical or MRI features, and the authors stated that larger cohorts are needed. The highest TCR clonal expansion was observed in HAM/TSP patients, whereas the lowest was observed in MS patients, even when compared with healthy controls.

To synthesize cDNA, template-switch 5'RACE was performed with a primer carrying a 10-nucleotide random unique molecular identifier so that each TCR transcript was tagged. Every sequencing run yielded over 180 million TCR-beta sequences covering 15-18 subjects. The RNeasy kit was used for extraction of total RNA. The KAPA Real-time Library Amplification kit was used to amplify TCR-beta VDJ regions with primers targeting the TCR constant region and the 5'RACE anchor. Sample indexes and Illumina adaptors were added in a first PCR, after which library yield was increased in a second PCR. After Ampure bead purification, the TCR product of roughly 650 bp was size-selected on a 2% E-gel SizeSelection system. Before pooling, library quality was assessed on a Bioanalyzer, concentration was determined with Qubit, and library quantification was performed with the Kapa Library Quantification kit. An Illumina HiSeq 2500 was used to sequence the libraries paired-end at 2 x 150 bp. To increase sequence diversity, about 25-30% phiX was spiked into each library pool. Regarding the original processing steps: The quality-filtered reads were processed with the UMI-based MiGEC pipeline, whose error correction step removed more than 85% of the raw TCR sequences. VDJ genes were aligned to IMGT germline references, and each clonotype was defined by a unique CDR3 amino acid sequence together with V-J genes. VDJtools evaluated clonal expansion, Shannon diversity and CDR3 relatedness (CalcPairwiseDistances, ClusterSamples); CLCbio workbench built phylogenetic trees. Expanded clones were defined as having at least 8 unique UMIs, based on coefficient-of-variation modelling across technical triplicates. The public sequencing data were trimmed at Q25 with fastp and processed into clonotypes with MiXCR by TCRdb, which kept only in-frame beta chains. Each CDR3 protein appears once, grouped with its most common genes and DNA. The V and J calls come from TCRdb's annotation, not from the publication. The table for this sample lists roughly 38,000 distinct CDR3 sequences; roughly 2.5% of them were counted only once. Of the sample, 10% to 15% falls within the top ten clones.

The sample consisted of PBMCs. The sequence joins TRBV5-1 to TRBJ2-3; the D gene cannot be resolved reliably. The receptor was derived from a man aged 25 to 40 with multiple sclerosis. The CDR3 is CASSLAGVSTDTQYF. At the DNA level, the sequence is TGCGCCAGCAGCTTGGCTGGCGTTAGCACAGATACGCAGTATTTT.